The TCR beta chain under discussion was sequenced for a study of blood T cell repertoires in COVID-19. The V and J ends lost 7 bases and 6 bases respectively, with 9 bases between them. CDR3 length: 11 amino acids. Original analysis: Counts of nucleated cells, estimated from reference gene primer amplification, were obtained. TCRdb's copy holds only in-frame clones and misses some; the assay was immunoSEQ multiplex PCR. Clonal size and the V and J genes are those of that table, whereas D and trimming came from the DNA. The sample contains approximately 280,000 clones, about 88% of which appear only once.

Sequencing was done on a sample of peripheral blood. The V gene is TRBV6-7, the J gene TRBJ1-1; no clear D gene. TRBV6-7 is annotated as an ORF whose role is uncertain. The clonotype was recovered from a woman aged 55-70 years with acute or convalescent COVID-19. The CDR3 DNA follows: TGTGCCAGCATATTACTCGCTGAAGCTTTCTTT. Its protein is CASILLAEAFF.